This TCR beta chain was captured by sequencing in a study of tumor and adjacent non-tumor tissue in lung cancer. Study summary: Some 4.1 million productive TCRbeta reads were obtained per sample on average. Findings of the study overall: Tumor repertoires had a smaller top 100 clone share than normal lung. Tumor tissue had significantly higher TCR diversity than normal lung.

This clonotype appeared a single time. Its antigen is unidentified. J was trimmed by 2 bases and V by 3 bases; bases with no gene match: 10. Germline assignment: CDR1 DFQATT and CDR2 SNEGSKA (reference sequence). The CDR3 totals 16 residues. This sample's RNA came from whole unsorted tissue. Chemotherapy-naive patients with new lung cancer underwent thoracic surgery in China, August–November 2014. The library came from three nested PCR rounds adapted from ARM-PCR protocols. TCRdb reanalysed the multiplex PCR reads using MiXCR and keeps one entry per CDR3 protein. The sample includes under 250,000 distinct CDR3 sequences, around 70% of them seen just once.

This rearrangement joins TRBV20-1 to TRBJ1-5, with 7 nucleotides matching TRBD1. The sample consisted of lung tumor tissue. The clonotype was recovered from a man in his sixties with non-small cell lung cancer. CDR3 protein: CSARARTGHGNQPQHF. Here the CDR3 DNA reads TGCAGTGCTAGGGCTAGGACAGGCCATGGCAATCAGCCCCAGCATTTT.